These T cell receptor beta chains were read from a single sample in a study of T cells and copy number aberrations in small-cell lung cancer. Method: immunoSEQ multiplex PCR; TCRdb's copy keeps in-frame clones and lacks some. The sample contains about 390 clones, over 75% of which appear only once. The sample was tumor tissue. These receptors came from a woman in her seventies with small cell lung cancer. Each CDR3 is given with its conserved first and last residue. D genes are given only for firm matches. Clone size, where shown, is once, few, many, or a class for clones that have expanded.

j_call,v_call,clone_size,d_call,cdr3_nt,cdr3_aa
TRBJ2-2,TRBV27,few,-,TGTGCCAGCAGTCAACAGACCGGGGAGCTGGTTTTT,CASSQQTGELVF
TRBJ2-1,TRBV15,-,-,TGTGCTACCAGCAGAGATCAGTTCTACAATGAGCAGTTCTTC,CATSRDQFYNEQFF
TRBJ2-7,TRBV28,-,-,TGTGCCAGCAGCCTGGGACGCTTTATTTACGAGCAGTACTTC,CASSLGRFIYEQYF
TRBJ2-3,TRBV7-2,-,-,TGTGCCAGCAGCCCCGCGAGCGGCACAGATACGCAGTATTTT,CASSPASGTDTQYF
TRBJ2-2,TRBV9,-,-,TGTGCCAGCAGCGTAGGTGGGGACACCGGGGAGCTGTTTTTT,CASSVGGDTGELFF
TRBJ1-5,TRBV19,-,-,TGTGCCAGTAGTATCGGACGGACCCCAGGGGAGCCCCAGCATTTT,CASSIGRTPGEPQHF
TRBJ1-1,TRBV6-5,-,-,TGTGCCAGCAGTTACGGGAAACGGAACACTGAAGCTTTCTTT,CASSYGKRNTEAFF
TRBJ1-1,TRBV7-2,-,-,TGTGCCAGCAGCTCCCATGAGGGGGTTAACACTGAAGCTTTCTTT,CASSSHEGVNTEAFF
TRBJ2-3,TRBV29-1,-,TRBD2,TGCAGCGTGGCCGGGACTAGCGGCACAGATACGCAGTATTTT,CSVAGTSGTDTQYF
TRBJ2-1,TRBV2,-,-,TGTGCCAGCAGTGAAGATCCAGGGTGGATTGAGCAGTTCTTC,CASSEDPGWIEQFF
TRBJ2-3,TRBV6-7,-,-,TGTGCCAGCACAACAGATACGCAGTATTTT,CASTTDTQYF
TRBJ2-5,TRBV7-9,once,-,TGTGCCAGCAGCACCTCTCCCCTAGAGACCCAGTACTTC,CASSTSPLETQYF
TRBJ2-3,TRBV29-1,-,-,TGCAGCGTTGCTCAGGCGACAGAGACTAGCACAGATACGCAGTATTTT,CSVAQATETSTDTQYF
TRBJ1-5,TRBV30,-,TRBD1,TGTGCCTGGAGCGTCGCAGGGGGCCAGCCCCAGCATTTT,CAWSVAGGQPQHF
TRBJ2-3,TRBV6-1,-,TRBD2,TGTGCCAGCAGTGTTCTCCGACTAGCGGGAATGGGCACAGATACGCAGTATTTT,CASSVLRLAGMGTDTQYF
TRBJ2-6,TRBV6-5,-,-,TGTGCCAGCAGAGGGGGTTACTCTGGGGCCAACGTCCTGACTTTC,CASRGGYSGANVLTF
TRBJ2-1,TRBV7-8,-,-,TGTGCCAGCAGAGACGACAATGAGCAGTTCTTC,CASRDDNEQFF
TRBJ2-5,TRBV7-9,-,-,TGTGCCAGCAGCCGCGTTTTTTTAGCCCAGTACTTC,CASSRVFLAQYF